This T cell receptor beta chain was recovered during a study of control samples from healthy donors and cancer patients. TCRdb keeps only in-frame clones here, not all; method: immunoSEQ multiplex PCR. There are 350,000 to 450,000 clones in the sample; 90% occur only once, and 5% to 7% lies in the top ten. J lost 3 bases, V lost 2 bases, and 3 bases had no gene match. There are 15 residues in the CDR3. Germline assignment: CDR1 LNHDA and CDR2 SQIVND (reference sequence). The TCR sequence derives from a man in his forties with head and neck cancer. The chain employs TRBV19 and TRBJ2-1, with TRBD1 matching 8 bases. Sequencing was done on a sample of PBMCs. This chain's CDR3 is CASSIRTGLYNEQFF. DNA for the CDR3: TGTGCCAGTAGTATAAGGACAGGGCTCTACAATGAGCAGTTCTTC.